The 5 T cell receptor beta chains below were found in one sample sequenced in a study of cytomegalovirus exposure and HLA in healthy donors. Both 60 Vbeta primers and 13 Jbeta primers went into the PCR. The method was immunoSEQ multiplex PCR; TCRdb's version includes in-frame clones alone and lacks a portion of them. The sample records over 100,000 clones, more than 60% being singletons. Sequenced input: PBMCs. These receptors came from a man aged 35 to 55 in good health and CMV-seropositive.

In its sample, this clone was seen a few times. The chain links TRBV7-8 to TRBJ2-2; D is unresolved. Germline V gene lookup returns CDR1 SGHVS and CDR2 FQNEAQ. Trimming stripped 2 bases from V and 4 bases from J, with 5 bases between. CDR3 length: 13 residues. Here the CDR3 reads CASSLSGTGELFF. The CDR3 nucleotides are TGTGCCAGCAGCTTATCAGGCACCGGGGAGCTGTTTTTT.

The chain links TRBV6-5 to TRBJ1-2, with TRBD1 matching over 7 bases. This CDR3 spans 15 amino acids. Losses at the gene ends were 0 bases for V and 4 bases for J; bases not matched to a gene: 5. Germline lookup yields CDR1 MNHEY and CDR2 SVGAGI. The CDR3 region is CASSYSGGQPYGYTF. In nucleotides, the CDR3 is TGTGCCAGCAGTTACTCGGGGGGACAGCCCTATGGCTACACCTTC.

This clone has just a few counts. One junction end does not reproduce the germline sequence, and a read error may be involved. The chain joins TRBV5-3 to TRBJ2-7, with 14 bases identical to TRBD2. TRBV5-3 is given ORF status, its function remaining uncertain. The CDR3 covers 13 residues. The CDR3 bases are TGTGCCAGAAGCCAAGCCGGGACTAGCGGGAGTGTTTTC. This gives the protein CARSQAGTSGSVF.

V gene TRBV7-2 combines with J gene TRBJ2-7, with 8 positions matching TRBD2. The CDR3 is made up of 15 amino acids. Germline V CDR1 and CDR2: SGHTA, FQGNSA. Trimming took 5 bases from V and 0 from J; bases not matched to a gene: 6. This CDR3 is CASSPRLASSYEQYF. CDR3 nucleotides: TGTGCCAGCAGCCCGAGACTAGCGAGCTCCTACGAGCAGTACTTC.

The chain carries TRBV10-3 and TRBJ1-1; 9 bases agree with TRBD1. Trimming removed 4 bases from V and 0 bases from J; junction bases left unmatched: 12. CDR1 is ENHRY and CDR2 is SYGVKD in the germline V gene. The CDR3 sequence is 18 residues long. CDR3 coding DNA: TGTGCCATCAGTGTGCGAAGGACAGGGGCGCTTATGAACACTGAAGCTTTCTTT. Translated: CAISVRRTGALMNTEAFF.